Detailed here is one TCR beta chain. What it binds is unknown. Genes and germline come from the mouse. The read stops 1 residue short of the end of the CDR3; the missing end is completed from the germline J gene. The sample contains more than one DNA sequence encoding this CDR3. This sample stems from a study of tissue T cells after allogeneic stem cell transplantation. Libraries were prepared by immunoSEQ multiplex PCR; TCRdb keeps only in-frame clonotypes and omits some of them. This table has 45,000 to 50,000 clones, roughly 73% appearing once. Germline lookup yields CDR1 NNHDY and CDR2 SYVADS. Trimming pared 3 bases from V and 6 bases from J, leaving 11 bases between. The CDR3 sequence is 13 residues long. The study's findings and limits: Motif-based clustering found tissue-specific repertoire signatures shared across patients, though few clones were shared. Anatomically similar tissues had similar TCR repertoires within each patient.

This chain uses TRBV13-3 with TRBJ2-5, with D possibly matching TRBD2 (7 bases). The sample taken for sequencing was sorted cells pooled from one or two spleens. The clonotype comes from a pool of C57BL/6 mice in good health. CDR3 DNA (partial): TGTGCCAGCAGTGGGGGGGCGCGGGACACCCAGTAC. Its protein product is CASSGGARDTQY. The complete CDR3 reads CASSGGARDTQYF.